This TCR beta chain was sequenced during a study of blood T cell repertoires in COVID-19. Study-wide context: Sites across the United States, Italy and Spain contributed samples from acute and convalescent COVID-19. PBMCs, B-cell-depleted T cells, or T cells provided the cDNA or gDNA that made up the material.

CDR1 and CDR2 from the germline V gene are ENHRY and SYGVKD. CDR3 size: 13 residues. Unmatched junction bases numbered 7, after V lost 6 bases and J lost 8 bases. TCRdb's table, derived via immunoSEQ multiplex PCR, lists solely in-frame clones and lacks some. Among some 40,000 clones listed, 80% to 95% were seen once. Specimen: peripheral blood. The TCR comes from a woman of 80 years or more with acute or convalescent COVID-19. The chain combines TRBV10-3 with TRBJ1-2; 9 bases match TRBD1. This chain's CDR3 is CAISSGTGFGYTF. The CDR3, as DNA: TGTGCCATCAGCTCCGGGACAGGGTTCGGCTACACCTTC.